Following are 21 T cell receptor beta chains from one sample sequenced in a study of blood T cells in healthy people across ages. Together with a sample-barcoded 5' primer, a J-beta primer mix was included in a second PCR lasting about 7 to 11 cycles. Using its own MiXCR run on the 5' RACE reads, TCRdb lists one record per CDR3 protein. This table holds more than 1.4 million distinct CDR3 sequences, around two fifths found once. Source material: blood. The receptors stem from a woman between 18 and 29 years old in good health.

The V call is TRBV12-3 or TRBV12-4, the J call TRBJ2-3, with D unclear. The CDR3 has 14 amino acids. V lost 8 bases, J lost 2 bases, and 14 bases lay in between. The CDR3 loop is CASRSAVATDTQYF. CDR3 nucleotides: TGTGCCAGCCGTTCGGCGGTAGCCACAGATACGCAGTATTTT.

The gene calls are TRBV29-1 and TRBJ1-2; possible D gene TRBD1, 6 bases. The CDR3 runs to 14 residues. V lost 5 bases, J lost 4 bases, and 17 bases lay in between. In germline, CDR1 is SQVTM, CDR2 ANQGSEA. The CDR3 here is CSVYYSTGSYGYTF. The CDR3 coding sequence is TGCAGCGTTTACTATTCGACAGGCTCCTATGGCTACACCTTC.

This clonotype has just a few counts. The V and J genes are TRBV4-1 and TRBJ2-1; no clear D gene. CDR1 MGHRA and CDR2 YSYEKL come from the germline V gene. The CDR3 sequence is 13 residues long. Trimming cost V 1 base and J 8 bases, with 9 bases left between them. The CDR3 here is CASSQVENDEQFF. CDR3 DNA sequence: TGCGCCAGCAGCCAAGTGGAGAATGATGAGCAGTTCTTC.

The chain combines TRBV12-3 or TRBV12-4 with TRBJ1-3; D remains ambiguous. The CDR3 runs 16 residues. Trimming took 2 bases from V and 0 from J, leaving 11 bases between them. CDR3 residues: CASSLIVGDSGNTIYF. The DNA of the CDR3 is TGTGCCAGCAGTTTAATCGTGGGAGACTCTGGAAACACCATATATTTT.

Only a few counts were recorded for this clonotype. The gene calls are TRBV12-3 or TRBV12-4 and TRBJ2-1; 11 bases map to TRBD2. This CDR3 has 12 residues. Trimming cost V 5 bases and J 14 bases; bases outside gene matches: 5. This CDR3 reads CASSPLAGGKFF. Here the CDR3 DNA reads TGTGCCAGCAGTCCTCTAGCGGGGGGAAAGTTCTTC.

The chain recombines TRBV27 with TRBJ2-3, with 9 bases lining up with TRBD1. The CDR3 has 15 amino acids. V lost 7 bases to trimming and J lost 6 bases; unmatched junction nucleotides: 11. Germline V gives CDR1 MNHEY, CDR2 SMNVEV (reference sequence). The CDR3 bases are TGTGCCAGCATGAAAACAGGGGGCATAGCCGATACGCAGTATTTT. As protein: CASMKTGGIADTQYF.

The chain has TRBV4-1 and TRBJ2-5; TRBD2 agrees at 13 bases. The J call may not be correct, given that the DNA end is closer to TRBJ2-7. Looked up from germline, CDR1 is MGHRA and CDR2 is YSYEKL. The CDR3 length is 17 residues. Here the CDR3 DNA reads TGCGCCAGCAGCCAGTCCCATGGGACTAGCGGGATCTACGAGCAGTACTTC. This codes for CASSQSHGTSGIYEQYF.

A few counts support this clonotype. V usage is TRBV28 and J usage is TRBJ2-2; D is perhaps TRBD1 or TRBD2 (5 bases each). The germline V and J ends were trimmed by 5 bases and 6 bases, with 16 bases remaining between them. Germline CDR1 reads MDHEN; CDR2 reads SYDVKM. CDR3 size: 15 residues. The CDR3 here is CASSASGLSAGELFF. The CDR3 region has the DNA TGTGCCAGCAGTGCATCGGGGCTATCGGCCGGGGAGCTGTTTTTT.

This chain links TRBV25-1 with TRBJ2-7; 8 bases match TRBD2. The germline gives CDR1 MGHDK, CDR2 SYGVNS. The length of the CDR3 is 11 residues. The J segment lost 12 bases and the V segment lost 3 bases, leaving 4 bases of the junction unmatched. CDR3 residues: CASSDPGLVYF. The CDR3 DNA sequence: TGTGCCAGCAGTGATCCGGGACTAGTGTACTTC.

This clonotype was picked up many times. The CDR3 sequence is CASSVGQFSYEQYF. The CDR3 DNA follows: TGCGCCAGCAGTGTTGGTCAATTCTCCTACGAGCAGTACTTC. This chain connects TRBV10-2 to TRBJ2-7, with D unclear. The CDR3 is 14 amino acids. V lost 4 bases, J lost 0 bases, and 10 bases lay in between. Germline values: CDR1 WSHSY, CDR2 SAAADI.

The chain joins TRBV5-1 to TRBJ2-7, with 13 nucleotides matching TRBD2. The CDR3 totals 15 residues. CDR1 is SGHRS and CDR2 is YFSETQ in the germline V gene. With 4 bases clipped from V and 4 bases from J, the junction kept 5 bases outside the gene matches. The CDR3 bases are TGCGCCAGCAGCGGCGGGACTAGCGGGACATACGAGCAGTACTTC. Amino acids: CASSGGTSGTYEQYF.

The V call is TRBV2, the J call TRBJ2-3; D is perhaps TRBD2 (6 bases). V lost 7 bases and J lost 0, with 11 bases in between. CDR3 length equals 14 residues. Germline V gene sequence: CDR1 SNHLY, CDR2 FYNNEI. The CDR3 loop is CASKTSPSTDTQYF. CDR3 in DNA: TGTGCCAGCAAAACTAGCCCTAGCACAGATACGCAGTATTTT.

This chain connects TRBV2 to TRBJ1-2; 8 bases agree with TRBD1. V was clipped by 4 bases and J by 4 bases; unmatched bases: 11. The CDR3 is 16 residues long. The germline V gene encodes CDR1 SNHLY and CDR2 FYNNEI. The DNA for the CDR3 is TGTGCCAGCAGTGCAGGACAGGGATTTGGCGGCTATGGCTACACCTTC. This gives the protein CASSAGQGFGGYGYTF.

This chain uses TRBV28 with TRBJ2-5; tentatively, D is TRBD1 (5 bases). V was shortened by 7 bases and J by 7 bases, with 19 bases between the two germline ends. The CDR3 runs to 14 residues. The germline V gene has CDR1 MDHEN and CDR2 SYDVKM. CDR3 sequence: CASTKAPQGWTQYF. The CDR3 bases are TGTGCCAGCACCAAGGCCCCGCAGGGCTGGACCCAGTACTTC. Complete variable domain (other parts from reference TRBV28 and TRBJ2-5): DVKVTQSSRYLVKRTGEKVFLECVQDMDHENMFWYRQDPGLGLRLIYFSYDVKMKEKGDIPEGYSVSREKKERFSLILESASTNQTSMYLCASTKAPQGWTQYFGPGTRLLVL.

The gene calls are TRBV6-4 and TRBJ2-2; tentative D call: TRBD2 (5 bases). CDR1 is MRHNA, CDR2 SNTAGT, per germline. The V end was cut by 10 bases, the J end by 5 bases, with 11 bases between. The CDR3 covers 12 residues. Here the CDR3 DNA reads TGTGCCACCCTGGGAGTGACCGGGGAGCTGTTTTTT. Translation gives CATLGVTGELFF.

This clonotype showed up just a few times. The chain is built from TRBV7-9 and TRBJ2-3, with 7 positions matching TRBD1. Germline CDR1 SEHNR, CDR2 FQNEAQ (reference sequence). Trimming at V came to 10 bases and at J to 1 base, leaving 2 bases not matched to a gene. This CDR3 has 12 amino acids. This CDR3 is CATDRGTDTQYF. The CDR3 coding sequence is TGTGCCACCGACAGGGGCACAGATACGCAGTATTTT.

The chain couples TRBV27 to TRBJ1-2; 9 bases line up with TRBD1. Germline V gene data show CDR1 as MNHEY and CDR2 as SMNVEV (reference sequence). J gave up 8 bases and V 7 bases, and 5 bases lay outside the gene matches. There are 12 residues in the CDR3. CDR3 amino acids: CASTGTGHGYTF. The CDR3 DNA sequence: TGTGCCAGCACGGGGACAGGGCACGGCTACACCTTC.

DNA for the CDR3: TGTGCCAGCAGCTCCCGGGACAGCTATTCCAATGAGCAGTTCTTC. Residues: CASSSRDSYSNEQFF. J is TRBJ2-1 and V is TRBV13, with 7 bases aligning to TRBD1. Germline CDR1 is PRHDT and CDR2 is FYEKMQ (reference sequence). The CDR3 loop spans 15 amino acids. Unmatched junction bases numbered 9, after V lost 4 bases and J lost 6 bases.

The J gene is TRBJ2-3, the V gene TRBV27; D not certain. V was trimmed by 8 bases and J by 10 bases, leaving 4 bases between them. The CDR3 consists of 8 residues. CDR1 MNHEY and CDR2 SMNVEV come from the germline V gene (reference sequence). In DNA form, the CDR3 reads TGTGCCAGCGGGGCGCAGTATTTT. It specifies CASGAQYF.

V usage is TRBV11-2 and J usage is TRBJ2-5; 8 nucleotides line up with TRBD2. The germline V gene encodes CDR1 SGHAT and CDR2 FQNNGV. V lost 5 bases, J lost 6 bases, and 11 bases stayed unmatched. The CDR3 spans 15 residues. Here the CDR3 reads CASSGVGSGMKTQYF. The CDR3 region has the DNA TGTGCCAGCAGCGGAGTGGGTAGCGGGATGAAGACCCAGTACTTC.

The chain recombines TRBV5-1 with TRBJ2-5, with D perhaps TRBD1 (6 bases). CDR1 SGHRS and CDR2 YFSETQ come from the germline V gene. Trimming stripped 3 bases from V and 0 bases from J, with 15 bases between. CDR3 size: 16 residues. This CDR3 is CASSWAHRQDQETQYF. The CDR3 DNA is TGCGCCAGCAGCTGGGCCCACCGACAGGACCAAGAGACCCAGTACTTC.